The entry that follows covers one T cell receptor beta chain sequence. Its target is not known. This record belongs to a study of T cells after yellow fever vaccination. General study findings and limits: Shared CD4/CD8 clonotypes were a small share, likely from convergent recombination. Bulk-population clonotypes that are abundant could appear as contaminants in FACS-sorted repertoires. Clones from primary vaccination mostly reappeared after the booster (96% CD4, 88% CD8).

By 5'RACE template switching, TCR cDNA was produced, with a universal primer site and UMIs added in the process. TCRdb reanalysed the 5' RACE reads using MiXCR and keeps one entry per CDR3 protein. The sample lists nearly 550,000 distinct CDR3 sequences; around 21% were seen once. The germline gives CDR1 MNHEY, CDR2 SMNVEV (reference sequence). This CDR3 is built from 17 residues. With 5 bases clipped from V and 9 bases from J, the junction kept 14 bases outside the gene matches. The source of this sequence is a young man who received the YFV17D yellow fever vaccine. The chain employs TRBV27 and TRBJ2-1, with 12 bases matching TRBD2. The sequencing used PBMCs, collected 15 days after the yellow fever booster vaccination. CDR3 DNA: TGTGCCAGCAGTCCCAGGCTAGCGGGAGGGCCTAAGGGTGAGCAGTTCTTC. It translates to CASSPRLAGGPKGEQFF.